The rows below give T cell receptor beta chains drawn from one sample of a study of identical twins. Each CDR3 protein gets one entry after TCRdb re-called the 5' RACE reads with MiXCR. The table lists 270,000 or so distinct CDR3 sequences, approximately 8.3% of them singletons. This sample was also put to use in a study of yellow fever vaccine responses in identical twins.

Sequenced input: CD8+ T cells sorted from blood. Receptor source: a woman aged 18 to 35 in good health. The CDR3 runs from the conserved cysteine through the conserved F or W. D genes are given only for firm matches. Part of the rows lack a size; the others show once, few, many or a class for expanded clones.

cdr3_nt: TGTGCCAGCAGCTTAGCTGGGCCGGGAGCCAAAAACATTCAGTACTTC
cdr3_aa: CASSLAGPGAKNIQYF
v_call: TRBV7-9
d_call: .
j_call: TRBJ2-4
clone_size: medium-sized
cdr3_length: 16

cdr3_nt: TGTGCCAGCAGTGCGGGCGAGGTCGACACCGGGGAGCTGTTTTTT
cdr3_aa: CASSAGEVDTGELFF
v_call: TRBV6-1
d_call: .
j_call: TRBJ2-2
clone_size: .
cdr3_length: 15

cdr3_nt: TGCGCCAGCAGCCTAATACACACAGATACGCAGTATTTT
cdr3_aa: CASSLIHTDTQYF
v_call: TRBV4-1
d_call: .
j_call: TRBJ2-3
clone_size: few
cdr3_length: 13

cdr3_nt: TGTGCCAGCAGCAATGGACCGACCTACGAGCAGTACTTC
cdr3_aa: CASSNGPTYEQYF
v_call: TRBV4-2
d_call: .
j_call: TRBJ2-7
clone_size: many
cdr3_length: 13

cdr3_nt: TGTGCCAGCAGCCAGGGACTCAATGAGCAGTTCTTC
cdr3_aa: CASSQGLNEQFF
v_call: TRBV7-9
d_call: .
j_call: TRBJ2-1
clone_size: .
cdr3_length: 12

cdr3_nt: TGTGCTAGTGGGGTGTATGGCTCCTACGAGCAGTACTTC
cdr3_aa: CASGVYGSYEQYF
v_call: TRBV12-5
d_call: .
j_call: TRBJ2-7
clone_size: few
cdr3_length: 13

cdr3_nt: TGTGCCAGCAGGGGAGGGACAGGGGTTACTGAAGCTTTCTTT
cdr3_aa: CASRGGTGVTEAFF
v_call: TRBV28
d_call: TRBD1
j_call: TRBJ1-1
clone_size: .
cdr3_length: 14

cdr3_nt: TGTGCCAGCAGTTTTGCGTCCTGGGGCCGGGACTTCGAGCTAGCCAAAAACATTCAGTACTTC
cdr3_aa: CASSFASWGRDFELAKNIQYF
v_call: TRBV28
d_call: .
j_call: TRBJ2-4
clone_size: few
cdr3_length: 21

cdr3_nt: TGTGCCAGCAGCTTATCTCCACAGGGGTCTACTGAAGCTTTCTTT
cdr3_aa: CASSLSPQGSTEAFF
v_call: TRBV7-6
d_call: TRBD1
j_call: TRBJ1-1
clone_size: few
cdr3_length: 15

cdr3_nt: TGTGCCAGCAGCTTATTCGCCCCGGCGGCTCCCGCGGGACTAGGCTACAATGAGCAGTTCTTC
cdr3_aa: CASSLFAPAAPAGLGYNEQFF
v_call: TRBV7-6
d_call: TRBD2
j_call: TRBJ2-1
clone_size: few
cdr3_length: 21

cdr3_nt: TGTGCCATCAGCGGGACTAGCGGCTCCTACGAGCAGTACTTC
cdr3_aa: CAISGTSGSYEQYF
v_call: TRBV10-3
d_call: TRBD2
j_call: TRBJ2-7
clone_size: many
cdr3_length: 14

cdr3_nt: TGTGCCACCAGTGACCCCGGGACCTACGAGCAGTACTTC
cdr3_aa: CATSDPGTYEQYF
v_call: TRBV24-1
d_call: .
j_call: TRBJ2-7
clone_size: .
cdr3_length: 13

cdr3_nt: TGCGCCAGCAGCCAAGGGGATTTCGGGACTAGGTACAATGAGCAGTTCTTC
cdr3_aa: CASSQGDFGTRYNEQFF
v_call: TRBV4-3
d_call: TRBD2
j_call: TRBJ2-1
clone_size: .
cdr3_length: 17

cdr3_nt: TGTGCCAGCAGCCCCGCGCGTCCAGGGGCCTACGAGCAGTACTTC
cdr3_aa: CASSPARPGAYEQYF
v_call: TRBV6-1
d_call: .
j_call: TRBJ2-7
clone_size: .
cdr3_length: 15

cdr3_nt: TGTGCCAGCAGCACCCTAGGGCAGTCGGAGACCCAGTACTTC
cdr3_aa: CASSTLGQSETQYF
v_call: TRBV21-1
d_call: .
j_call: TRBJ2-5
clone_size: many
cdr3_length: 14

cdr3_nt: TGTGCCAGCAGTTTAGGGTCGGGAGTTAAATACAATGAGCAGTTCTTC
cdr3_aa: CASSLGSGVKYNEQFF
v_call: TRBV12-3/TRBV12-4
d_call: .
j_call: TRBJ2-1
clone_size: few
cdr3_length: 16

cdr3_nt: TGCGCCAGCAGCCAAGGCCACGGACGGGATGGCTACACCTTC
cdr3_aa: CASSQGHGRDGYTF
v_call: TRBV4-1
d_call: .
j_call: TRBJ1-2
clone_size: .
cdr3_length: 14